Listed here are 15 T cell receptor beta chains from one sample, sequenced in a study of shared T cell receptors in the human thymus. Libraries were prepared by immunoSEQ multiplex PCR; TCRdb keeps only in-frame clonotypes and omits some of them. The repertoire has around 730,000 clones, 80% to 90% of them found once; the top ten carry 0.008% to 0.011%. This sample also appeared in a second study, on human thymus T cells.

Sequenced material: thymocytes. These receptors originate from a girl less than two years old with a congenital heart defect.

This clone was observed once. This rearrangement joins TRBV5-1 to TRBJ1-1; TRBD1 might be the D (5 bases). Germline V gives CDR1 SGHRS, CDR2 YFSETQ. The CDR3 has 15 amino acids. The V and J ends lost 0 bases and 0 bases respectively, with 9 bases between them. CDR3 region: CASSLGGVMNTEAFF. The CDR3, as DNA: TGCGCCAGCAGCTTGGGGGGGGTCATGAACACTGAAGCTTTCTTT.

The chain uses TRBV6-6 and TRBJ1-1; D remains unclear. The CDR3 runs 12 residues. Germline V gene sequence: CDR1 MNHNY, CDR2 SVGAGI (reference sequence). The V end was cut by 0 bases, the J end by 4 bases, with 3 bases between. CDR3: CASSYSSTEAFF. In nucleotides, the CDR3 is TGTGCCAGCAGTTACTCGAGCACTGAAGCTTTCTTT.

V usage is TRBV7-9 and J usage is TRBJ1-2, with 7 bases that match TRBD1. CDR3 length equals 16 residues. The V gene's germline CDR1 is SEHNR and CDR2 FQNEAQ (reference sequence). Losses at the gene ends were 2 bases for V and 2 bases for J; bases not matched to a gene: 8. The CDR3 bases are TGTGCCAGCAGCTTAAATTCGGGACAGATAAACTATGGCTACACCTTC. Translation gives CASSLNSGQINYGYTF.

The rearrangement links TRBV7-2 to TRBJ2-7; D unresolved. V was clipped by 3 bases and J by 3 bases, with 12 bases between them. The CDR3 sequence is 14 residues long. The germline V gene has CDR1 SGHTA and CDR2 FQGNSA. As DNA, the CDR3 is TGTGCCAGCAGCTTCAGGTGTTACGGCTACGAGCAGTACTTC. Translation: CASSFRCYGYEQYF. Supplemented by reference TRBV7-2 and TRBJ2-7, the full variable domain reads GAGVSQSPSNKVTEKGKDVELRCDPISGHTALYWYRQSLGQGLEFLIYFQGNSAPDKSGLPSDRFSAERTGGSVSTLTIQRTQQEDSAVYLCASSFRCYGYEQYFGPGTRLTVT.

The J gene is TRBJ1-1, the V gene TRBV6-4; a possible D gene is TRBD1 (6 bases). This CDR3 contains 13 residues. CDR1 MRHNA and CDR2 SNTAGT come from the germline V gene. V was trimmed by 4 bases and J by 10 bases, leaving 16 bases between them. Here the CDR3 reads CASSVQCGGRAFF. The CDR3 coding sequence is TGTGCCAGCAGTGTCCAATGCGGGGGGCGAGCTTTCTTT.

The chain uses TRBV7-9 and TRBJ1-2, with 8 nucleotides matching TRBD1. V lost 11 bases, J lost 7 bases, and 9 bases stayed unmatched. CDR1 is SEHNR and CDR2 is FQNEAQ in the germline V gene (reference sequence). The CDR3 consists of 12 residues. In DNA form, the CDR3 reads TGTGCCTTGGACCAGGGGGCGCGTGGCTACACCTTC. It encodes CALDQGARGYTF.

As for this clone: Other DNA sequences from this sample encode an identical CDR3 as well. This rearrangement joins TRBV5-1 to TRBJ2-7, with 8 bases fitting TRBD2. The CDR3 is 14 residues long. The V segment lost 2 bases and the J segment 0 bases; nucleotides outside the gene matches: 1. Germline V lookup: CDR1 SGHRS, CDR2 YFSETQ. CDR3 loop: CASSFTSGSYEQYF. The CDR3 DNA sequence: TGCGCCAGCAGCTTTACTAGCGGCTCCTACGAGCAGTACTTC. Full variable domain (remainder filled in from reference TRBV5-1 and TRBJ2-7): KAGVTQTPRYLIKTRGQQVTLSCSPISGHRSVSWYQQTPGQGLQFLFEYFSETQRNKGNFPGRFSGRQFSNSRSEMNVSTLELGDSALYLCASSFTSGSYEQYFGPGTRLTVT.

The chain joins TRBV29-1 to TRBJ1-1; D gene unclear. CDR1 and CDR2 (germline): SQVTM, ANQGSEA. The V end was cut by 7 bases, the J end by 3 bases, with 21 bases between. The CDR3 has 15 amino acids. The CDR3 protein is CSAYRSGRRDTEAFF. The CDR3 coding sequence is TGCAGCGCGTATCGTTCCGGCCGGCGGGACACTGAAGCTTTCTTT. Full variable domain (missing parts from reference TRBV29-1 and TRBJ1-1): SAVISQKPSRDICQRGTSLTIQCQVDSQVTMMFWYRQQPGQSLTLIATANQGSEATYESGFVIDKFPISRPNLTFSTLTVSNMSPEDSSIYLCSAYRSGRRDTEAFFGQGTRLTVV.

This clone is a singleton in its sample. A read error is likely, as this CDR3 ends without the conserved phenylalanine or tryptophan. The DNA is omitted, as the CDR3 cannot be located on it reliably, and the CDR3 follows TCRdb's listing. The CDR3 reads CASSSPCGLTGSI. The rearrangement uses TRBV7-4 and TRBJ1-1; the D call of TRBD1 is as the table states it, not checked on the DNA. The CDR3 is 13 amino acids long, termini counted. Germline CDR1 SGHVT, CDR2 SQSDAQ.

The chain uses TRBV7-8 and TRBJ2-7; D perhaps matches TRBD1 (6 bases). The CDR3 contains 21 residues. The germline gives CDR1 SGHVS, CDR2 FQNEAQ. Trimming removed 5 bases at V and 0 bases at J, with 32 bases between. Written as DNA, the CDR3 is TGTGCCAGCAGCCGAGGCCCTGCCAGAGGGAGAATGGACAGAACCTCCTACGAGCAGTACTTC. It translates to CASSRGPARGRMDRTSYEQYF.

The chain uses TRBV5-8 and TRBJ2-7; 10 bases agree with TRBD2. After removal of 4 bases from V and 4 bases from J, the junction contained 11 bases not matched to a gene. In germline, CDR1 is SGHTS, CDR2 YDEGEE. The length of the CDR3 is 16 residues. As DNA, the CDR3 is TGTGCCAGCAGCGGGGGGACTAGCGAGGTATTTTACGAGCAGTACTTC. Translated, it gives CASSGGTSEVFYEQYF.

This chain uses TRBV7-2 with TRBJ1-1; D possibly corresponds to TRBD1 (6 bases). The CDR3 has 15 amino acids. From germline, CDR1 is SGHTA and CDR2 FQGNSA. V was pared by 5 bases and J by 1 base, with 14 bases between. The CDR3 region is CASSDSLDRNTEAFF. In nucleotides, the CDR3 is TGTGCCAGCAGCGACTCCCTGGACAGGAACACTGAAGCTTTCTTT. The full variable domain, rest sourced from reference TRBV7-2 and TRBJ1-1, is GAGVSQSPSNKVTEKGKDVELRCDPISGHTALYWYRQSLGQGLEFLIYFQGNSAPDKSGLPSDRFSAERTGGSVSTLTIQRTQQEDSAVYLCASSDSLDRNTEAFFGQGTRLTVV.

This CDR3 reads CASSTDRGRDGYTF. In DNA, the CDR3 is TGTGCCAGCAGCACTGACAGGGGGCGGGATGGCTACACCTTC. The V call is TRBV6-6, the J call TRBJ1-2; 10 nucleotides agree with TRBD1. CDR1 and CDR2 (germline): MNHNY, SVGAGI (reference sequence). The V segment lost 6 bases and the J segment 6 bases; nucleotides outside the gene matches: 7. This CDR3 spans 14 amino acids.

The chain recombines TRBV14 with TRBJ1-1; perhaps TRBD1 as D (6 bases). The CDR3 sequence is 13 residues long. The V end was cut by 8 bases, the J end by 1 base, with 11 bases between. The germline V gene encodes CDR1 SGHDN and CDR2 FVKESK. The CDR3 region has the DNA TGTGCCAGCGCACCGGACAGGAACACTGAAGCTTTCTTT. It specifies CASAPDRNTEAFF.

The rearrangement uses TRBV2 and TRBJ2-5; no definite D call. The germline V and J ends were trimmed by 8 bases and 1 base, with 23 bases remaining between them. The germline gives CDR1 SNHLY, CDR2 FYNNEI. The length of the CDR3 is 17 residues. CDR3 amino acids: CASDPTGSPNLQETQYF. CDR3 nucleotide sequence: TGTGCCAGCGATCCTACGGGTAGCCCGAACCTCCAAGAGACCCAGTACTTC.